What follows is one T cell receptor (beta chain) and its context. Its antigen is unidentified. CDR3 size: 16 residues. Trimming cost V 0 bases and J 2 bases, with 14 bases left between them. Germline V gene sequence: CDR1 SGDLS, CDR2 YYNGEE. Measured with immunoSEQ multiplex PCR; TCRdb has only the in-frame clones, and not every one. The sample lists 37,000 or so clones, 75% to 95% occurring once. This entry belongs to a study of graft-versus-host responses after intestinal transplantation. Study as a whole: After anti-thymocyte globulin induction, recipients took tacrolimus and steroids for approximately three years. Regarding the study as a whole: Levels of circulating GvH clones at their peak were associated with early post-transplant HvG declines. There were GvH clones found in recipient marrow, and some of them appeared first in ileum or blood. Allografts carried high graft-versus-host to host-versus-graft clonal ratios in patients having graft-donor T cell macrochimerism.

The V gene is TRBV9, the J gene TRBJ2-5; weak D call: TRBD1 (6 bases). The specimen comprised PBMCs, sampled about 310 days after intestinal transplant. This clonotype was sampled from a human patient who received an intestinal transplant, so some T cells may come from the graft donor. Here the CDR3 reads CASSVDSGAMQETQYF. CDR3 nucleotide sequence: TGTGCCAGCAGCGTAGATTCAGGGGCCATGCAAGAGACCCAGTACTTC.